The sequence of this T cell receptor beta chain was determined in a study of CD8 T cells in Susac syndrome. TCR beta sequences were obtained from blood CD8+ and CD4+ T cells. Healthy donors were controls matched for age and sex. V was shortened by 2 bases and J by 0 bases, with 8 bases between the two germline ends. This CDR3 has 15 residues. The germline V gene encodes CDR1 SNHLY and CDR2 FYNNEI. An input of roughly 0.5 to 1 ug of RNA was subjected to reverse transcription using random hexamers. A multiplex approach, immunoSEQ multiplex PCR, amplified TCR beta CDR3 across 54 Vbeta and 13 Jbeta. TCRdb re-called the immunoSEQ multiplex PCR reads with MiXCR, one entry per CDR3 protein. The table has about 190,000 distinct CDR3 sequences, roughly 96% seen once.

This sequence was found in a human donor in good health. V and J are TRBV2 and TRBJ1-5; D gene ambiguous. The sample consisted of CD4+ T cells from PBMCs. CDR3 loop: CASSEMKNSNQPQHF. CDR3 bases: TGTGCCAGCAGTGAAATGAAAAATAGCAATCAGCCCCAGCATTTT.